This passage covers 7 T cell receptor beta chains from one sample sequenced in a study of cytomegalovirus exposure and HLA in healthy donors. The PCR employed 60 Vbeta primers together with 13 Jbeta primers. The repertoire was sequenced with immunoSEQ multiplex PCR; TCRdb's copy has only in-frame clones and lacks some. The repertoire holds 130,000 or so clones, with 66% as singletons. The sequenced sample was PBMCs. The receptors here all came from a woman aged 55-69 years in good health and CMV-seronegative.

This sequence joins TRBV19 and TRBJ2-6; 8 bases fit TRBD1. Germline values: CDR1 LNHDA, CDR2 SQIVND (reference sequence). The CDR3 consists of 17 residues. Trimming removed 6 bases from V and 0 bases from J; junction bases left unmatched: 7. CDR3 protein: CASRFRGQVSGANVLTF. CDR3 DNA: TGTGCCAGTAGATTCAGGGGGCAAGTCTCTGGGGCCAACGTCCTGACTTTC.

The rearrangement links TRBV19 to TRBJ1-5, with TRBD1 matching over 8 bases. CDR1 LNHDA and CDR2 SQIVND come from the germline V gene (reference sequence). The CDR3 is 13 amino acids. The CDR3 here is CACSGQDNQPQHF. The CDR3 bases are TGTGCTTGTTCGGGACAGGACAATCAGCCCCAGCATTTT.

This rearrangement joins TRBV7-9 to TRBJ2-3; 11 nucleotides line up with TRBD1. CDR1 SEHNR and CDR2 FQNEAQ come from the germline V gene (reference sequence). The CDR3 is 16 amino acids. Trimming at V came to 3 bases and at J to 4 bases, leaving 6 bases not matched to a gene. In DNA form, the CDR3 reads TGTGCCAGCAGCTTCTGGCCGGGACAGGGGGCAGATACGCAGTATTTT. It codes for CASSFWPGQGADTQYF. The whole variable domain, remainder taken from reference TRBV7-9 and TRBJ2-3, is DTGVSQNPRHKITKRGQNVTFRCDPISEHNRLYWYRQTLGQGPEFLTYFQNEAQLEKSRLLSDRFSAERPKGSFSTLEIQRTEQGDSAMYLCASSFWPGQGADTQYFGPGTRLTVL.

The chain combines TRBV29-1 with TRBJ1-4; D is perhaps TRBD1 (5 bases). CDR1 and CDR2 from the germline V gene are SQVTM and ANQGSEA. This CDR3 contains 13 residues. Trimming stripped 4 bases from V and 3 bases from J, with 9 bases between. This CDR3 is CSVAGTANEKLFF. CDR3 DNA: TGCAGCGTTGCGGGGACTGCTAATGAAAAACTGTTTTTT.

The chain uses TRBV5-1 and TRBJ2-7, with 7 bases fitting TRBD1. The V segment lost 4 bases and the J segment 2 bases; nucleotides outside the gene matches: 6. The length of the CDR3 is 14 residues. The germline CDR1 and CDR2 sequences are SGHRS and YFSETQ. In DNA form, the CDR3 reads TGCGCCAGCAGCCCTCGACAGGGCCCCTACGAGCAGTACTTC. It translates to CASSPRQGPYEQYF.

The chain uses TRBV9 and TRBJ2-3; D is ambiguous. Trimming took 3 bases from V and 4 from J, leaving 6 bases between them. This CDR3 region has 12 residues. Germline V lookup: CDR1 SGDLS, CDR2 YYNGEE. The CDR3 DNA reads as TGTGCCAGCAGCGCTCTTTCAGATACGCAGTATTTT. Translating gives CASSALSDTQYF.

This clone was observed a handful of times. V gene TRBV7-8 combines with J gene TRBJ2-7; possible D gene TRBD2, 5 bases. Germline V gene lookup returns CDR1 SGHVS and CDR2 FQNEAQ. Trimming removed 0 bases at V and 0 bases at J, with 9 bases between. This CDR3 region has 15 residues. The CDR3 region is CASSLASGLSYEQYF. CDR3 nucleotides: TGTGCCAGCAGCTTAGCAAGCGGCCTCTCCTACGAGCAGTACTTC.